This section outlines one T cell receptor (beta chain) sequence together with its context. The germline CDR1 and CDR2 sequences are DFQATT and SNEGSKA (reference sequence). CDR3 length: 14 residues. Trimming took 0 bases from V and 7 from J, leaving 10 bases between them. TCR beta CDR3 sequences were amplified from RNA transcripts. First-round RT-PCR with HTBI primers amplified the TCR CDR3 region. TCRdb recomputed calls from the multiplex PCR reads with MiXCR, one row per CDR3 protein. Of around 700,000 distinct CDR3 sequences listed, around a sixth are singletons. This sample is part of a study of T cells in Graves' hyperthyroidism and ophthalmopathy.

The sequenced sample consisted of blood. The source of this sequence is a woman in her forties or fifties with Graves' hyperthyroidism that later progressed to Graves' ophthalmopathy. The V gene is TRBV20-1, the J gene TRBJ1-6; D remains unclear. In DNA, the CDR3 is TGCAGTGCTAGAGATCCCCGGAAAAATTCACCCCTCCACTTT. It is translated as CSARDPRKNSPLHF.